One sample yielded the 27 T cell receptor beta chains listed below, sequenced in a study of tumor and adjacent non-tumor tissue in lung cancer. RNA was extracted from bulk tissue without any cell sorting. The library came from three nested PCR rounds adapted from ARM-PCR protocols. Each CDR3 protein gets one entry after TCRdb re-called the multiplex PCR reads with MiXCR. The sample yields about 200,000 distinct CDR3 sequences, 70% to 75% seen once. Sequenced material: lung tumor tissue. The receptors originated from a man aged 55 to 70 with non-small cell lung cancer.

CDR3 nucleotide sequence: TGTGCCAGCAGCTACGACAGTGGGAGCAGTGCTTTCTTT. It specifies CASSYDSGSSAFF. The chain has TRBV11-1 and TRBJ1-1, with a possible D match to TRBD1 (5 bases). The V gene lost 4 bases and the J gene lost 11 bases, with 17 bases spanning the gap. The CDR3 is made up of 13 amino acids. Germline V gene sequence: CDR1 SGHAT, CDR2 FQDESV (reference sequence).

This clonotype was seen many times. In DNA, the CDR3 is TGCGCCAGCAGCCAAGGAATAGGGTGGGCTGAAAAACTGTTTTTT. Translated, it gives CASSQGIGWAEKLFF. The rearrangement joins TRBV4-3 to TRBJ1-4, with D unresolved. Trimming removed 1 base at V and 7 bases at J, with 13 bases between. Germline CDR1 reads LGHNA; CDR2 reads YSLEER. The CDR3 totals 15 residues.

For this clonotype: At one boundary the junction diverges from the germline segment, which might be a read error. V is TRBV11-1 and J is TRBJ2-2; D is perhaps TRBD1 (5 bases). The germline CDR1 and CDR2 sequences are SGHAT and FQDESV (reference sequence). CDR3 length equals 15 residues. Written as DNA, the CDR3 is TGTGCCAGCAGCTTTGACAGTAGTAACACAGGGGAGCTGTTTTTT. It yields the protein CASSFDSSNTGELFF.

The chain uses TRBV20-1 and TRBJ2-7; D gene uncertain. Per the germline V gene, CDR1 is DFQATT and CDR2 is SNEGSKA (reference sequence). V lost 2 bases to trimming and J lost 6 bases, with 14 bases between them. CDR3 length: 13 amino acids. CDR3 region: CSARKRQASEQYF. The CDR3 DNA sequence: TGCAGTGCTAGAAAACGGCAGGCATCCGAGCAGTACTTC.

This chain joins TRBV11-2 and TRBJ2-5, with 8 nucleotides matching TRBD1. CDR1 and CDR2 from the germline V gene are SGHAT and FQNNGV. The CDR3 contains 15 residues. V was clipped by 4 bases and J by 5 bases; unmatched bases: 9. The CDR3 loop reads CASSSDRVGSETQYF. The DNA for the CDR3 is TGTGCCAGCAGCTCGGACAGGGTGGGCTCGGAGACCCAGTACTTC.

This clonotype was detected many times. J is TRBJ1-3 and V is TRBV6-1; D uncertain. Germline V gene data show CDR1 as MNHNS and CDR2 as SASEGT. The CDR3 runs 15 residues. V was trimmed by 2 bases and J by 2 bases, leaving 10 bases between them. The CDR3 sequence: CASSERAAAGNTIYF. CDR3 DNA sequence: TGTGCCAGCAGTGAAAGGGCGGCTGCTGGAAACACCATATATTTT.

This clonotype came up many times. The V gene is TRBV4-1, the J gene TRBJ2-3; D remains unclear. V shed 4 bases and J shed 2 bases, with 7 bases lying between them. CDR3 size: 13 residues. Looked up from germline, CDR1 is MGHRA and CDR2 is YSYEKL. The CDR3 loop reads CASSRSYTDTQYF. CDR3 nucleotides: TGCGCCAGCAGCCGGTCATACACAGATACGCAGTATTTT.

Points on this clonotype: At one boundary the junction diverges from the germline segment, which might be a read error. The rearrangement joins TRBV20-1 to TRBJ2-1, with 7 nucleotides matching TRBD2. Germline V gives CDR1 DFQATT, CDR2 SNEGSKA (reference sequence). This CDR3 has 14 residues. The CDR3 sequence is CSARGLVAWGEQFF. The CDR3 nucleotides are TGCAGTGCGAGAGGACTAGTGGCCTGGGGTGAGCAGTTCTTC.

As regards this clonotype: At one boundary the junction diverges from the germline segment, which might be a read error. V usage is TRBV5-4 and J usage is TRBJ2-5; D remains ambiguous. The CDR3 runs to 13 residues. Germline values: CDR1 SGHNT, CDR2 YYREEE (reference sequence). The CDR3 protein is CASRVLGQEIQNF. CDR3 nucleotides: TGTGCCAGCAGGGTATTGGGCCAAGAGATCCAGAACTTC.

This chain connects TRBV5-5 to TRBJ2-2; D could derive from TRBD1 or TRBD2 (7 bases each). The CDR3 loop spans 17 amino acids. Germline CDR1 is SGHKS and CDR2 is YYEKEE (reference sequence). V shed 3 bases and J shed 2 bases, with 17 bases lying between them. CDR3: CASSSRRGGSNTGELFF. The CDR3 DNA is TGTGCCAGCAGCTCCCGCAGGGGGGGCTCAAACACCGGGGAGCTGTTTTTT.

This clonotype was recorded once. An end of the junction does not agree with germline; a read error may underlie this. This chain joins TRBV12-3 or TRBV12-4 and TRBJ1-5, with D possibly matching TRBD2 (5 bases). The J call is in doubt because the DNA end fits TRBJ2-3 better. This CDR3 has 13 amino acids. The CDR3 loop reads CASRLGRDQLQYF. The CDR3 DNA reads as TGTGCCAGCAGATTAGGACGGGATCAGCTCCAGTATTTT.

J is TRBJ2-5 and V is TRBV5-6; TRBD1 is a possible D gene (6 bases). Per germline, CDR1 SGHDT and CDR2 YYEEEE. V lost 5 bases and J lost 1, with 15 bases in between. This CDR3 is 15 amino acids long. The CDR3 coding sequence is TGTGCCAGCAGTCCAGCCTTGACAGGCCAAGAGACCCAGTACTTC. It translates to CASSPALTGQETQYF.

This chain uses TRBV6-5 with TRBJ2-7; TRBD1 matches 7 bases. The V segment lost 5 bases and the J segment 4 bases; nucleotides outside the gene matches: 14. CDR1 is MNHEY and CDR2 is SVGAGI in the germline V gene. CDR3 length: 16 amino acids. The CDR3 coding sequence is TGTGCCAGCAGTCCCCTGCCGGGACAGTATCGTTACGAGCAGTACTTC. This codes for CASSPLPGQYRYEQYF.

On this clonotype: The junction departs from the called germline gene at one end, perhaps through a read error. The chain carries TRBV5-6 and TRBJ1-6; D ambiguous. The germline V gene has CDR1 SGHDT and CDR2 YYEEEE. CDR3 length: 16 residues. Here the CDR3 reads CASNLGPRVDNSPLHF. The CDR3 nucleotides read TGTGCCAGCAACTTGGGCCCCAGAGTGGATAATTCACCCCTCCACTTT.

With regard to this clonotype: One end of the junction varies from germline; a read error may be responsible. The chain's CDR3 is CASSGLQGTHLRNEQFF. Written as DNA, the CDR3 is TGTGCCAGCAGTGGACTCCAAGGTACACACTTGCGCAATGAGCAGTTCTTT. The rearrangement uses TRBV25-1 and TRBJ2-1; D remains unclear. CDR3 length: 17 residues. Germline V gene lookup returns CDR1 MGHDK and CDR2 SYGVNS.

Concerning this clonotype: Germline is not matched at one junction end, which may reflect a read error. V usage is TRBV6-1 and J usage is TRBJ1-1, with D possibly matching TRBD1 (5 bases). The CDR3 is 14 residues long. Germline-derived CDR1 and CDR2 are MNHNS and SASEGT. In DNA form, the CDR3 reads TGTGCCAGTAGTAACCGGGGCGCGGACACTGAAACTTTCTTT. Its translation is CASSNRGADTETFF.

Comments on this clonotype: The conserved closing phenylalanine or tryptophan is absent in this CDR3, likely reflecting a read error. The rearrangement uses TRBV20-1 and TRBJ2-1; no clear D. The V end lost 2 bases, the J end lost 8 bases, and 10 bases lay between the germline ends. Germline assignment: CDR1 DFQATT and CDR2 SNEGSKA (reference sequence). The CDR3 totals 12 residues. CDR3 DNA sequence: TGCAGTGCTAGAAACAGTGTGGATGAGCAGTTCTTA. It is translated as CSARNSVDEQFL.

The chain combines TRBV12-3 or TRBV12-4 with TRBJ2-7, with 11 bases that match TRBD1. The CDR3 extends over 14 amino acids. V was pared by 5 bases and J by 11 bases, with 11 bases of the junction left unmatched. Written as DNA, the CDR3 is TGTGCCAGCAGTACTCATTCGGGACAGGGGGGGAAGTACTTC. Protein: CASSTHSGQGGKYF.

This clonotype appeared many times. The V call is TRBV6-5, the J call TRBJ1-2; a weak D match, TRBD1 (5 bases). The CDR3 covers 13 residues. V gave up 2 bases and J gave up 3 bases, with 7 bases separating them. In germline, CDR1 is MNHEY, CDR2 SVGAGI. The DNA of the CDR3 is TGTGCCAGCAGTTACGGAGGGGACTATGGCTACACCTTC. Amino acid sequence: CASSYGGDYGYTF.

This clonotype was observed a few times. The junction departs from germline at one end; a sequencing error may be responsible. The chain has TRBV5-4 and TRBJ1-4; the D is unclear. The germline V gene has CDR1 SGHNT and CDR2 YYREEE (reference sequence). The CDR3 is 13 amino acids. The CDR3 DNA is TGTGCCAGCAGCTTGGTTGATAATGAGAAACTGTTTTTT. It is translated as CASSLVDNEKLFF.

Details on this clonotype: Being one base from a much bigger clone, this may be a read error. This sequence joins TRBV4-3 and TRBJ2-3; no clear D gene. The CDR3 has 13 residues. Germline V lookup: CDR1 LGHNA, CDR2 YSLEER. DNA for the CDR3: TGCGCCAGCAGCCTCTCAGTCACAGATACGCGGTATTTT. Translated: CASSLSVTDTRYF.

In regard to this clonotype: Sequence at one end of the junction differs from germline and may be a read error. The chain has TRBV20-1 and TRBJ1-2; D possibly corresponds to TRBD1 (6 bases). The CDR3 runs to 14 residues. Germline V lookup: CDR1 DFQATT, CDR2 SNEGSKA (reference sequence). DNA of the CDR3: TGCAGTGCTAGGACCGGGACATGCCACTATGGCTGCACCTTC. This sequence encodes CSARTGTCHYGCTF.

This clonotype was detected only a few times. One base away lies a much larger clone, so this may be a sequencing read error. The genes are TRBV11-3 and TRBJ2-5; D is undetermined. This CDR3 comprises 14 residues. The germline CDR1 and CDR2 sequences are SGHNT and YENEEA. CDR3 sequence: CASSLPPPPETQCF. In nucleotides, the CDR3 is TGTGCCAGCAGCTTACCTCCCCCCCCAGAGACCCAGTGCTTC.

The rearrangement links TRBV4-2 to TRBJ1-3; 8 nucleotides agree with TRBD1. Losses at the gene ends were 2 bases for V and 3 bases for J; bases not matched to a gene: 6. Germline V gene lookup returns CDR1 LGHNA and CDR2 YNFKEQ. The CDR3 has 16 amino acids. The CDR3 DNA sequence: TGTGCCAGCAGCCAAACTGCAGGGGGCGGTGGAAACACCATATATTTT. Residues: CASSQTAGGGGNTIYF.

The chain has TRBV5-4 and TRBJ2-1; perhaps D is TRBD1 or TRBD2 (6 bases each). Trimming cost V 4 bases and J 9 bases, with 23 bases left between them. Per germline, CDR1 SGHNT and CDR2 YYREEE (reference sequence). The CDR3 consists of 16 residues. This CDR3 reads CASSRESGSRGVEQFF. The CDR3 DNA reads as TGTGCCAGCAGCCGCGAGTCCGGATCGAGGGGGGTTGAGCAGTTCTTC.

In regard to this clonotype: Germline is not matched at one junction end, which may reflect a read error. The V gene is TRBV20-1, the J gene TRBJ1-5; 8 positions match TRBD1. The CDR3 runs 15 residues. CDR1 is DFQATT and CDR2 is SNEGSKA in the germline V gene (reference sequence). The CDR3 sequence is CCASPGGVGNQPKHF. The CDR3 DNA follows: TGCTGTGCTAGTCCAGGGGGCGTTGGCAATCAGCCCAAGCATTTT.

In the case of this clonotype: Given a much more abundant clone one base away, this may be a read error. This chain uses TRBV28 with TRBJ2-2; 9 nucleotides agree with TRBD2. The V gene's germline CDR1 is MDHEN and CDR2 SYDVKM. The CDR3 consists of 18 residues. The V segment lost 5 bases and the J segment 10 bases; nucleotides outside the gene matches: 20. In DNA form, the CDR3 reads TGTGCCAGCAGTCGCTGGTTTAGCGGACTAGCGAGAGGAGTGGAGCTGTTTTTT. Amino acid sequence: CASSRWFSGLARGVELFF.